What follows are 26 T cell receptor beta chains derived from one specimen sequenced in a study of CD8+ T cells in alopecia areata. Following extraction, RNA underwent reverse transcription to cDNA, which served as the sequencing template. Method: immunoSEQ multiplex PCR; TCRdb's copy keeps in-frame clones and lacks some. The table has more than 200,000 clones, about three fifths seen once. Treatment of the sample: oral pan-JAK inhibitor, 5-10 mg twice daily. The sample consisted of CD4+ T cells sorted from blood, taken at week 4, from a patient treated with tofacitinib. The receptors originated from a human donor with alopecia areata.

The V and J genes are TRBV2 and TRBJ2-3, with D tentatively TRBD2 (5 bases). Germline loops: CDR1 SNHLY, CDR2 FYNNEI. V lost 8 bases and J 1 base, leaving 10 bases between the germline ends. CDR3 length: 13 residues. The CDR3 DNA follows: TGTGCCAGCGGAGAGGAGGGCACAGATACGCAGTATTTT. This gives the protein CASGEEGTDTQYF.

This clone has just a few counts. This chain links TRBV7-9 with TRBJ2-3; 9 bases are a match to TRBD2. Trimming removed 2 bases from V and 2 bases from J; junction bases left unmatched: 2. The CDR3 extends over 15 amino acids. The germline CDR1 and CDR2 sequences are SEHNR and FQNEAQ (reference sequence). The CDR3 sequence: CASSLRTSVTDTQYF. The CDR3 DNA is TGTGCCAGCAGCTTAAGGACTAGCGTCACAGATACGCAGTATTTT.

Note on this clone: A read error may produce the germline difference seen at one junction end. The chain employs TRBV4-1 and TRBJ2-5, with D perhaps matching TRBD1 (6 bases). The CDR3 covers 15 residues. Germline-derived CDR1 and CDR2 are MGHRA and YSYEKL. CDR3 DNA sequence: TGCGCCAGCAGCCAAGATCAGGGGAAGGGAGAGGCCCAGTACTTC. Its translation: CASSQDQGKGEAQYF.

The rearrangement links TRBV15 to TRBJ2-5; TRBD2 matches 9 bases. The CDR3 runs 16 residues. V lost 0 bases to trimming and J lost 4 bases; unmatched junction nucleotides: 6. Looked up from germline, CDR1 is LNHNV and CDR2 is YYDKDF (reference sequence). The CDR3 loop is CATSRDRGTSLETQYF. CDR3 DNA sequence: TGTGCCACCAGCAGAGATCGTGGGACTAGCTTAGAGACCCAGTACTTC.

The V and J genes are TRBV11-3 and TRBJ2-5; no clear D. Trimming pared 4 bases from V and 5 bases from J, leaving 8 bases between. This CDR3 spans 12 amino acids. Looked up from germline, CDR1 is SGHNT and CDR2 is YENEEA. The CDR3 DNA is TGTGCCAGCAGCTATCGGTGGGAGACCCAGTACTTC. It encodes CASSYRWETQYF.

The chain joins TRBV27 to TRBJ2-1; 11 nucleotides line up with TRBD2. With V trimmed by 4 bases and J by 0 bases, 8 bases remained unmatched. The CDR3 is 18 amino acids. Germline values: CDR1 MNHEY, CDR2 SMNVEV (reference sequence). The CDR3 coding sequence is TGTGCCAGCAGTTCGCCTAGCGGGGGGACTGTCTCCTACAATGAGCAGTTCTTC. Amino acid sequence: CASSSPSGGTVSYNEQFF.

The chain links TRBV29-1 to TRBJ1-1, with 7 positions matching TRBD1. The CDR3 contains 13 residues. V lost 5 bases, J lost 3 bases, and 6 bases stayed unmatched. Germline V CDR1 and CDR2: SQVTM, ANQGSEA. CDR3 in DNA: TGCAGCGTTACGGACAGGCCGGACACTGAAGCTTTCTTT. Encoded protein: CSVTDRPDTEAFF. Combining the CDR3 with reference TRBV29-1 and TRBJ1-1 gives the whole variable domain SAVISQKPSRDICQRGTSLTIQCQVDSQVTMMFWYRQQPGQSLTLIATANQGSEATYESGFVIDKFPISRPNLTFSTLTVSNMSPEDSSIYLCSVTDRPDTEAFFGQGTRLTVV.

The gene calls are TRBV30 and TRBJ1-2; 7 bases match TRBD1. Germline-derived CDR1 and CDR2 are GTSNPN and SVGIG (reference sequence). This CDR3 spans 15 amino acids. V was pared by 2 bases and J by 3 bases, with 9 bases of the junction left unmatched. This CDR3 reads CAWSITGTAYYGYTF. CDR3 coding DNA: TGTGCCTGGAGTATCACCGGGACAGCTTACTATGGCTACACCTTC.

This clone was recorded once. The gene calls are TRBV7-2 and TRBJ2-5; possibly TRBD2 for D (7 bases). The germline V gene encodes CDR1 SGHTA and CDR2 FQGNSA. The CDR3 runs 13 residues. Trimming shortened V by 4 bases and J by 10 bases, and 16 bases separated the two germline ends. CDR3 region: CASSSTPGGFQYF. DNA for the CDR3: TGTGCCAGCAGCTCCACCCCGGGGGGCTTCCAGTACTTC.

The chain joins TRBV4-3 to TRBJ2-5; D unclear. The CDR3 loop spans 14 amino acids. Trimming removed 0 bases from V and 5 bases from J, with 10 bases in between. Germline V gene data show CDR1 as LGHNA and CDR2 as YSLEER. The CDR3 DNA is TGCGCCAGCAGCCAAGAAATAGTTCGGGAGACCCAGTACTTC. As protein: CASSQEIVRETQYF.

This clone turned up a few times. V and J are TRBV7-9 and TRBJ1-1; unclear D gene. Germline assignment: CDR1 SEHNR and CDR2 FQNEAQ (reference sequence). Trimming left V 3 bases short and J 4 bases short, with 18 bases between. CDR3 size: 16 residues. The CDR3 is CASSFSVVGLGTEAFF. The CDR3 bases are TGTGCCAGCAGCTTCTCGGTCGTCGGCCTGGGCACTGAAGCTTTCTTT.

This chain links TRBV30 with TRBJ1-5; 10 nucleotides agree with TRBD1. V dropped 1 base and J dropped 7; count of bases not matched to a gene: 4. Germline loops: CDR1 GTSNPN, CDR2 SVGIG (reference sequence). The CDR3 is 14 amino acids. The CDR3 is CAWSEGTGEQPQHF. The CDR3 DNA reads TGTGCCTGGAGTGAAGGGACAGGGGAACAGCCCCAGCATTTT.

The CDR3 sequence is CALALIDRDGGYTF. For the CDR3, the DNA is TGTGCCTTAGCCCTGATCGACAGGGATGGTGGCTACACCTTC. The chain combines TRBV30 with TRBJ1-2, with 7 bases lining up with TRBD1. This CDR3 has 14 amino acids. Trimming took 7 bases from V and 7 from J; bases not matched to a gene: 15. Germline CDR1 reads GTSNPN; CDR2 reads SVGIG (reference sequence).

The genes are TRBV2 and TRBJ1-3; D possibly corresponds to TRBD1 (5 bases). V lost 6 bases and J lost 6, with 9 bases in between. Per the germline V gene, CDR1 is SNHLY and CDR2 is FYNNEI. This CDR3 contains 12 residues. The chain's CDR3 is CASSDSENTIYF. CDR3 DNA sequence: TGTGCCAGCAGCGACAGTGAAAACACCATATATTTT.

The chain recombines TRBV30 with TRBJ1-2; D ambiguous. Trimming took 2 bases from V and 11 from J, leaving 18 bases between them. Germline lookup yields CDR1 GTSNPN and CDR2 SVGIG (reference sequence). The CDR3 has 13 residues. Written as DNA, the CDR3 is TGTGCCTGGAGTATACCATCGGCCGGCGGGTACACCTTC. It codes for CAWSIPSAGGYTF.

The chain employs TRBV6-5 and TRBJ2-7; TRBD1 matches at 8 bases. V lost 6 bases, J lost 1 base, and 5 bases stayed unmatched. Germline CDR1 reads MNHEY; CDR2 reads SVGAGI. This CDR3 is built from 14 residues. The CDR3 spells CASRRTGTSYEQYF. The DNA of the CDR3 is TGTGCCAGCAGGCGGACAGGGACATCCTACGAGCAGTACTTC.

J is TRBJ1-2 and V is TRBV9, with TRBD1 identical over 7 bases. Unmatched junction bases numbered 2, after V lost 3 bases and J lost 0 bases. Looked up from germline, CDR1 is SGDLS and CDR2 is YYNGEE. This CDR3 contains 14 residues. The CDR3 sequence is CASSAGQTNYGYTF. DNA of the CDR3: TGTGCCAGCAGCGCGGGACAGACTAACTATGGCTACACCTTC.

The genes are TRBV4-3 and TRBJ2-1; 11 bases align to TRBD2. This CDR3 spans 17 amino acids. From germline, CDR1 is LGHNA and CDR2 YSLEER. The ends lost 1 base at V and 10 bases at J; junction bases unmatched: 12. The CDR3 is CASSQVATSGARGEQFF. CDR3 nucleotides: TGCGCCAGCAGCCAAGTCGCGACTAGCGGGGCGCGGGGCGAGCAGTTCTTC.

The chain joins TRBV13 to TRBJ2-1; 10 nucleotides line up with TRBD2. V dropped 5 bases and J dropped 5; count of bases not matched to a gene: 9. This CDR3 spans 16 amino acids. Germline CDR1 PRHDT, CDR2 FYEKMQ (reference sequence). The DNA for the CDR3 is TGTGCCAGCAGCAGAATCCTAGCGGGGGTGGACAATGAGCAGTTCTTC. It translates to CASSRILAGVDNEQFF.

V is TRBV15 and J is TRBJ1-1; the match to TRBD1 covers 8 bases. The germline V gene encodes CDR1 LNHNV and CDR2 YYDKDF (reference sequence). The J segment lost 4 bases and the V segment lost 5 bases, leaving 9 bases of the junction unmatched. The CDR3 is 15 amino acids. The CDR3: CATSYMTGEATEAFF. Here the CDR3 DNA reads TGTGCCACCAGCTACATGACAGGGGAAGCCACTGAAGCTTTCTTT.

CDR3 amino acids: CASSRQANTEAFF. DNA for the CDR3: TGTGCCAGCAGCCGACAGGCGAACACTGAAGCTTTCTTT. The chain joins TRBV14 to TRBJ1-1; weak D call: TRBD1 (6 bases). Germline CDR1 SGHDN, CDR2 FVKESK. Trimming removed 4 bases from V and 1 base from J, with 7 bases in between. The CDR3 loop spans 13 amino acids. The full variable domain, completed using reference TRBV14 and TRBJ1-1, is EAGVTQFPSHSVIEKGQTVTLRCDPISGHDNLYWYRRVMGKEIKFLLHFVKESKQDESGMPNNRFLAERTGGTYSTLKVQPAELEDSGVYFCASSRQANTEAFFGQGTRLTVV.

The chain links TRBV30 to TRBJ2-1; D is tentatively TRBD1 or TRBD2 (7 bases each). This CDR3 region has 17 residues. Germline values: CDR1 GTSNPN, CDR2 SVGIG (reference sequence). V shed 1 base and J shed 3 bases, with 19 bases lying between them. CDR3 region: CAWSARGARGYYNEQFF. The CDR3 DNA sequence: TGTGCCTGGAGTGCCCGGGGGGCCAGGGGGTACTACAATGAGCAGTTCTTC.

This chain connects TRBV6-1 to TRBJ2-3; unclear D gene. The CDR3 has 11 residues. V was trimmed by 7 bases and J by 0 bases, leaving 2 bases between them. Germline V gene data show CDR1 as MNHNS and CDR2 as SASEGT. Here the CDR3 reads CASKSTDTQYF. In DNA, the CDR3 is TGTGCCAGCAAGAGCACAGATACGCAGTATTTT.

The chain is built from TRBV29-1 and TRBJ1-1; D is unresolved. The germline V gene has CDR1 SQVTM and CDR2 ANQGSEA. Trimming removed 4 bases from V and 0 bases from J, with 3 bases in between. The CDR3 has 11 amino acids. The CDR3 spells CSVAMNTEAFF. In DNA form, the CDR3 reads TGCAGCGTTGCGATGAACACTGAAGCTTTCTTT.

This rearrangement joins TRBV29-1 to TRBJ2-7, with D unclear. The CDR3 spans 12 residues. CDR1 is SQVTM, CDR2 ANQGSEA, per germline. V gave up 7 bases and J gave up 7 bases, with 17 bases separating them. CDR3 amino acids: CSATSSRSEQYF. Written as DNA, the CDR3 is TGCAGCGCAACGAGTAGCCGAAGTGAGCAGTACTTC.

The chain joins TRBV9 to TRBJ2-7, with TRBD2 matching 9 bases. Germline assignment: CDR1 SGDLS and CDR2 YYNGEE. The CDR3 loop spans 15 amino acids. With 4 bases clipped from V and 6 bases from J, the junction kept 11 bases outside the gene matches. In nucleotides, the CDR3 is TGTGCCAGCAGCTCTCTTGAGCGGGGGGCGGGCGAGCAGTACTTC. Translating it yields CASSSLERGAGEQYF. Complete variable domain (other parts from reference TRBV9 and TRBJ2-7): DSGVTQTPKHLITATGQRVTLRCSPRSGDLSVYWYQQSLDQGLQFLIQYYNGEERAKGNILERFSAQQFPDLHSELNLSSLELGDSALYFCASSSLERGAGEQYFGPGTRLTVT.